Given below is one TCR beta chain in context. Profiling relied on immunoSEQ multiplex PCR, and the TCRdb table lists in-frame clones only, not all of them. The table includes around 150,000 clones, just over 85% detected once. The trim removed 4 bases at V and 2 bases at J, leaving 8 bases unmatched. The CDR3 extends over 16 amino acids. Germline V gene sequence: CDR1 SGDLS, CDR2 YYNGEE. The data derive from a study of control samples from healthy donors and cancer patients. The V call is TRBV9, the J call TRBJ1-2; the match to TRBD1 covers 10 bases. Material for sequencing was blood. This receptor was taken from a man aged 18-30 years in good health. The CDR3 coding sequence is TGTGCCAGCAGCCATCCCGCGGGACAGGGGAACTATGGCTACACCTTC. Translating gives CASSHPAGQGNYGYTF.